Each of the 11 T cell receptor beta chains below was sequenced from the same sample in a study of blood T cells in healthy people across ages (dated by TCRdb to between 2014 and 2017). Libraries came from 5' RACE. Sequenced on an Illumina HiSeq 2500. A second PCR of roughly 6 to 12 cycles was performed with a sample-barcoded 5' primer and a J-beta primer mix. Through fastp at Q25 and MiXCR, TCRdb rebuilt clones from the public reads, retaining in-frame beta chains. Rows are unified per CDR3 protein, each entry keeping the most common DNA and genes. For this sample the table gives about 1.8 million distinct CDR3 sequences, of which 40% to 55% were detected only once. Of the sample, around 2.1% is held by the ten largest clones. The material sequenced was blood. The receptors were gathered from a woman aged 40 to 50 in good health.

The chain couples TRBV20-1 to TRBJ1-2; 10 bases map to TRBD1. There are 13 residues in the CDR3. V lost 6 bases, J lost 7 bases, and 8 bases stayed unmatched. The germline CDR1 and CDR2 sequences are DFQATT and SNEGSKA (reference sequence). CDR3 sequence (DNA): TGCAGTGCCGGGAAGGGGACAGGGGTTGGCTACACCTTC. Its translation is CSAGKGTGVGYTF.

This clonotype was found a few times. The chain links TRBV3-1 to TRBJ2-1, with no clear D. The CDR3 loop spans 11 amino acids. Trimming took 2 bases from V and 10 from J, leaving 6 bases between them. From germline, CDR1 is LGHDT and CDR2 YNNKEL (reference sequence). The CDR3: CASSQYGEQFF. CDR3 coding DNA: TGTGCCAGCAGCCAATATGGCGAGCAGTTCTTC.

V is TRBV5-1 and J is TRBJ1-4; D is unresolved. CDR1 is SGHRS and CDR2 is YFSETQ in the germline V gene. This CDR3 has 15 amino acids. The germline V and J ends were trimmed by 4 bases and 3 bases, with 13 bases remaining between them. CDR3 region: CASSPVNGPNEKLFF. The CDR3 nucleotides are TGCGCCAGCAGCCCGGTTAATGGGCCTAATGAAAAACTGTTTTTT.

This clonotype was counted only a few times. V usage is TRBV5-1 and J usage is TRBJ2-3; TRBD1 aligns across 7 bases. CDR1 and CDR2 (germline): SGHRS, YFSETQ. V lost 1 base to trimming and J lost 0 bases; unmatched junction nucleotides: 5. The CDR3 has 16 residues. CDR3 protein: CASSLSGTASTDTQYF. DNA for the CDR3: TGCGCCAGCAGCTTGTCCGGGACAGCTAGCACAGATACGCAGTATTTT.

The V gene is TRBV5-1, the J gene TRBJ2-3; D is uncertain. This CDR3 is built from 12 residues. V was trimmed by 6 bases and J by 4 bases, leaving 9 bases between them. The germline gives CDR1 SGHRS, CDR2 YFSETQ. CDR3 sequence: CASTLNADTQYF. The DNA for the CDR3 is TGCGCCAGCACGCTCAATGCAGATACGCAGTATTTT. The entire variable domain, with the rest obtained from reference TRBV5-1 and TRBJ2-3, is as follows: KAGVTQTPRYLIKTRGQQVTLSCSPISGHRSVSWYQQTPGQGLQFLFEYFSETQRNKGNFPGRFSGRQFSNSRSEMNVSTLELGDSALYLCASTLNADTQYFGPGTRLTVL.

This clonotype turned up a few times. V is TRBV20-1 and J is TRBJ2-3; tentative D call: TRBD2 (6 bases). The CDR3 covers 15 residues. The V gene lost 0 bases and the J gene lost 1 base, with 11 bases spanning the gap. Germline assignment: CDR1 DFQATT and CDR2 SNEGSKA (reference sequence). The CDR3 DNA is TGCAGTGCTAGAGATCGCGGGGCACGCACAGATACGCAGTATTTT. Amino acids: CSARDRGARTDTQYF.

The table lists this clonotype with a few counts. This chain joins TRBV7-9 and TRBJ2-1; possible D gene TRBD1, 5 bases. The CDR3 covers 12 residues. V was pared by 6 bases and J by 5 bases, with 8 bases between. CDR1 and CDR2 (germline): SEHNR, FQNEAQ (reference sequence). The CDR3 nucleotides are TGTGCCAGCAGTCGACAGCACAATGAGCAGTTCTTC. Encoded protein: CASSRQHNEQFF.

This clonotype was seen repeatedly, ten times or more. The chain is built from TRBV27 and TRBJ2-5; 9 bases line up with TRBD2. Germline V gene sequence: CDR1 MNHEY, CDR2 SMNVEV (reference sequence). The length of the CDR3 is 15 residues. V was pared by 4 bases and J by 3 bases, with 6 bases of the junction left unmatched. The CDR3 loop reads CASSSLASGEETQYF. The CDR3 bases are TGTGCCAGCAGTTCCCTTGCTAGCGGGGAAGAGACCCAGTACTTC.

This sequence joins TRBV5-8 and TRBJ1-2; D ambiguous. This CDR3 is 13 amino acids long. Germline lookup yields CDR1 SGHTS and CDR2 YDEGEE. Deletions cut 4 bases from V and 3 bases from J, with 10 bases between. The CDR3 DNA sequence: TGTGCCAGCAGCGTGATTAAGGACTATGGCTACACCTTC. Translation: CASSVIKDYGYTF.

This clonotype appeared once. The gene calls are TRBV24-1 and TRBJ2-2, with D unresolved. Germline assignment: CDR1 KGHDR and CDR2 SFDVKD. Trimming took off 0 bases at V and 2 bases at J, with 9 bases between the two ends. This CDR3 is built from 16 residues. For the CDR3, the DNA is TGTGCCACCAGTGATTTGTTCTCCGGAAACACCGGGGAGCTGTTTTTT. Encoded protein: CATSDLFSGNTGELFF.

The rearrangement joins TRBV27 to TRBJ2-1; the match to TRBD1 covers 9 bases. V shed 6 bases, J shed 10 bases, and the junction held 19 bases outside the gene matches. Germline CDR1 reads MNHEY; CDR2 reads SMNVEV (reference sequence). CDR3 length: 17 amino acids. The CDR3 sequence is CASSFFSGSGQGYEQFF. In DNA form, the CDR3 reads TGTGCCAGCAGCTTCTTCAGTGGGTCGGGACAGGGCTACGAGCAGTTCTTC.